Detailed here is one T cell receptor (beta chain). Its antigen is as yet unknown. This record comes from a study of cytomegalovirus exposure and HLA in healthy donors. Points from the study as a whole: It was taken for granted in presence/absence analyses that sequencing depth across donors was roughly uniform.

The CDR3 loop spans 15 amino acids. Trimming removed 6 bases at V and 4 bases at J, with 14 bases between. CDR1 is SGHRS, CDR2 YFSETQ, per germline. The PCR made use of 60 Vbeta and 13 Jbeta primers. The assay was immunoSEQ multiplex PCR, and TCRdb's table has in-frame clones only and misses some. The table shows some 130,000 clones, with approximately 74% occurring only once. This chain joins TRBV5-1 and TRBJ1-6, with D tentatively TRBD1 (6 bases). Sequenced: PBMCs. This TCR was recovered from a male donor in good health and CMV-seronegative. The CDR3 is CASTKDSVYNSPLHF. The CDR3 DNA reads as TGCGCCAGCACCAAGGACAGCGTTTATAATTCACCCCTCCACTTT.